This T cell receptor (beta chain) was sequenced in a study of graft-versus-host responses after intestinal transplantation. Overall study: Tacrolimus and steroids were given for around three years to all recipients after anti-thymocyte globulin induction.

This CDR3 contains 15 residues. Trimming at V came to 3 bases and at J to 4 bases, leaving 8 bases not matched to a gene. Looked up from germline, CDR1 is LNHDA and CDR2 is SQIVND (reference sequence). Libraries were prepared by immunoSEQ multiplex PCR; TCRdb keeps only in-frame clonotypes and omits some of them. The table lists more than 100,000 clones, approximately 95% of them singletons. Whole-study results and caveats: The authors found GvH clones in recipient marrow, some appearing first in ileum or blood.

For this clone: What it binds is not known.

Sequencing used unstimulated CD8+ T cells sorted from spleen or lymph node cells, obtained before intestinal transplant. The chain combines TRBV19 with TRBJ2-7; 8 positions agree with TRBD2. The TCR was taken from a human donor who received an intestinal transplant. The CDR3 reads CASSIGASGLYEQYF. In DNA, the CDR3 is TGTGCCAGTAGTATTGGGGCTAGCGGGTTGTACGAGCAGTACTTC.